This T cell receptor (beta chain) appears in the sequencing data of a study of T cells expressing NK-cell markers. TCRdb re-called the 5' RACE reads, yielding one record per CDR3 amino acid sequence without DNA. The table for this sample gives approximately 420,000 distinct CDR3 sequences. CDR3 length: 16 amino acids. Germline CDR1 and CDR2: SGHTA and FQGNSA. The sequencing sample was made of blood T cells: a sorted CD56 or NKG2C T cell subset, CD4+ or CD8+ T cells, or bulk PBMC T cells (not recorded which). This receptor was obtained from a woman aged 45-59 years in good health. The chain uses TRBV7-2 and TRBJ2-1; TCRdb designates TRBD2, a call that cannot be tested without DNA. CDR3 residues: CASSDPSGLGYNEQFF.